This record concerns one TCR beta chain sequence. This sample was included in a study of blood T cell repertoires in COVID-19. Losses at the gene ends were 8 bases for V and 6 bases for J; bases not matched to a gene: 13. The CDR3 runs 15 residues. Some clones are missing from TCRdb's copy, which holds only in-frame ones; the method was immunoSEQ multiplex PCR. The sample consists of about 100,000 clones, around nine tenths of them appearing once. The TCR was taken from a human donor in a cohort sampled during active COVID-19. The specimen was peripheral blood. The chain recombines TRBV23-1 with TRBJ2-1; 7 nucleotides align to TRBD2. TRBV23-1 is classed as an ORF, of uncertain function. For the CDR3, the DNA is TGCGCCAGCCCCCCGCGGGCGGGAGAAAGCAATGAGCAGTTCTTC. Its protein is CASPPRAGESNEQFF.